The 8 T cell receptor beta chains in this list originate from one sample, sequenced in a study of cytomegalovirus exposure and HLA in healthy donors. It was with 60 Vbeta and 13 Jbeta primers that the PCR ran. This table comes from immunoSEQ multiplex PCR, and its TCRdb copy is limited to in-frame clones, with some not included. Of 250,000 or so clones listed, about 86% are singletons. Sequencing was carried out using PBMCs. These receptors all stem from a woman aged 60-75 years in good health and CMV-seropositive.

The chain employs TRBV2 and TRBJ1-2; no reliable D call. V gave up 2 bases and J gave up 3 bases, with 7 bases separating them. This CDR3 is 13 amino acids long. Germline CDR1 reads SNHLY; CDR2 reads FYNNEI. The CDR3 DNA follows: TGTGCCAGCAGTGAAATGTCCGACTATGGCTACACCTTC. It translates to CASSEMSDYGYTF.

The V and J genes are TRBV5-1 and TRBJ2-1; 13 nucleotides agree with TRBD2. In germline, CDR1 is SGHRS, CDR2 YFSETQ. V gave up 4 bases and J gave up 4 bases; unmatched junction bases: 5. The CDR3 has 16 amino acids. The CDR3 coding sequence is TGCGCCAGCAGCGGGCCGGGACTAGCGGGATACAATGAGCAGTTCTTC. It yields the protein CASSGPGLAGYNEQFF. The variable domain in full, with the rest retrieved from reference TRBV5-1 and TRBJ2-1, is KAGVTQTPRYLIKTRGQQVTLSCSPISGHRSVSWYQQTPGQGLQFLFEYFSETQRNKGNFPGRFSGRQFSNSRSEMNVSTLELGDSALYLCASSGPGLAGYNEQFFGPGTRLTVL.

V usage is TRBV6-5 and J usage is TRBJ2-3, with 10 bases fitting TRBD1. Germline CDR1 reads MNHEY; CDR2 reads SVGAGI. The CDR3 runs to 15 residues. Germline trimming cut 4 bases from V and 3 bases from J; bases unmatched to any gene: 4. The CDR3 region is CASSWDRGGTDTQYF. CDR3 nucleotides: TGTGCCAGCAGTTGGGACAGGGGAGGAACAGATACGCAGTATTTT.

CDR3 bases: TGTGCCAGCGATTGGGCCCCGAACACTGAAGCTTTCTTT. It encodes CASDWAPNTEAFF. V is TRBV2 and J is TRBJ1-1; D is unclear. The germline CDR1 and CDR2 sequences are SNHLY and FYNNEI. Trimming took off 8 bases at V and 1 base at J, with 11 bases between the two ends. The CDR3 consists of 13 residues.

V is TRBV10-3 and J is TRBJ1-1, with TRBD1 matching 11 bases. With 10 bases clipped from V and 8 bases from J, the junction kept 12 bases outside the gene matches. This CDR3 spans 14 amino acids. Germline V gene sequence: CDR1 ENHRY, CDR2 SYGVKD. The DNA for the CDR3 is TGTGCCAGCTCTACTACCGGACAGGGGGCCGAAGCTTTCTTT. Translating it yields CASSTTGQGAEAFF.

The sample holds a few counts of this clone. V is TRBV6-1 and J is TRBJ1-1; D gene unclear. The CDR3 has 14 residues. Germline V gene lookup returns CDR1 MNHNS and CDR2 SASEGT. Trimming stripped 3 bases from V and 1 base from J, with 9 bases between. The CDR3 DNA reads TGTGCCAGCAGTGAGCGGTCACAGAACACTGAAGCTTTCTTT. Encoded protein: CASSERSQNTEAFF.

As regards this clone: The same CDR3 arises from other DNA sequences in this sample as well. This rearrangement joins TRBV7-3 to TRBJ1-1, with a weak D call TRBD1 (5 bases). Germline loops: CDR1 SGHTA, CDR2 FQGTGA. CDR3 length equals 13 residues. V lost 5 bases and J 1 base, leaving 8 bases between the germline ends. CDR3 sequence reads: CASSPGQNTEAFF. The CDR3 region has the DNA TGTGCCAGCAGCCCTGGACAGAACACTGAAGCTTTCTTT. Complete variable domain (other parts from reference TRBV7-3 and TRBJ1-1): GAGVSQTPSNKVTEKGKYVELRCDPISGHTALYWYRQSLGQGPEFLIYFQGTGAADDSGLPNDRFFAVRPEGSVSTLKIQRTERGDSAVYLCASSPGQNTEAFFGQGTRLTVV.

This sequence joins TRBV9 and TRBJ2-1; D might be TRBD2 (6 bases). This CDR3 region has 15 residues. Trimming removed 3 bases at V and 0 bases at J, with 10 bases between. The germline gives CDR1 SGDLS, CDR2 YYNGEE. This chain's CDR3 is CASSGDLSSYNEQFF. Here the CDR3 DNA reads TGTGCCAGCAGCGGGGACTTGAGCTCCTACAATGAGCAGTTCTTC. Full variable domain (remainder filled in from reference TRBV9 and TRBJ2-1): DSGVTQTPKHLITATGQRVTLRCSPRSGDLSVYWYQQSLDQGLQFLIQYYNGEERAKGNILERFSAQQFPDLHSELNLSSLELGDSALYFCASSGDLSSYNEQFFGPGTRLTVL.